This T cell receptor beta chain is from a study of spatial heterogeneity in lung cancer. About the research overall: Sequencing consistently turned up more beta-chain sequences than alpha-chain sequences.

This clonotype is termed medium-sized. Because this beta chain is a stray read in a library intended to capture alpha chains, its abundance should not be given much weight. CDR1 and CDR2 (germline): SGHTA, FQGNSA. The CDR3 extends over 15 amino acids. Trimming cost V 6 bases and J 5 bases; bases outside gene matches: 8. TCRdb fed the 5' RACE reads into MiXCR, producing one record per CDR3 protein. The data contain about 2,400 distinct CDR3 sequences, roughly 26% of them singletons. The time point was: blood at routine non-recurrence follow-up after resection. The genes are TRBV7-2 and TRBJ2-1, with 9 bases that match TRBD1. The TCR sequence derives from a male donor with early-stage non-small cell lung cancer. The starting material was PBMCs, obtained at follow-up. The CDR3 DNA is TGTGCCAGCAGACGACCGGGACAGGGCAACAATGAGCAGTTCTTC. It yields the protein CASRRPGQGNNEQFF. The full variable domain, with the rest looked up from reference TRBV7-2 and TRBJ2-1, is GAGVSQSPSNKVTEKGKDVELRCDPISGHTALYWYRQSLGQGLEFLIYFQGNSAPDKSGLPSDRFSAERTGGSVSTLTIQRTQQEDSAVYLCASRRPGQGNNEQFFGPGTRLTVL.